A selection of T cell receptor beta chains follows, all from one sample in a study of control samples from healthy donors and cancer patients. Produced via immunoSEQ multiplex PCR; TCRdb's table is partial and in-frame only. Among over 10,000 clones listed, 90% to 95% were seen once. The sequencing sample was made of PBMCs. These receptor sequences come from a man at least 80 years old with lung cancer. CDR3s include the opening cysteine and the closing phenylalanine or tryptophan. Each record gives: V gene, CDR3 protein.

v_gene: TRBV7-8
CDR3aa: CASSSRLSYEQYF

v_gene: TRBV2
CDR3aa: CASTPRGGSEAFF

v_gene: TRBV29-1
CDR3aa: CSVEDRQGLEAFF

v_gene: TRBV5-4
CDR3aa: CASSLRLAGGADTQYF

v_gene: TRBV11-2
CDR3aa: CASSLWGGQGKTEAFF

v_gene: TRBV20-1
CDR3aa: CSARGAAQYF

v_gene: TRBV4-2
CDR3aa: CASSEGHDQPQHF

v_gene: TRBV29-1
CDR3aa: CSVEAVGTGELFF

v_gene: TRBV19
CDR3aa: CASRRGDRANTEAFF

v_gene: TRBV18
CDR3aa: CASSPPTDMNTEAFF

v_gene: TRBV6-5
CDR3aa: CASRKQGTEAFF

v_gene: TRBV12-3/TRBV12-4
CDR3aa: CASNLSNEKLFF

v_gene: TRBV5-1
CDR3aa: CASSLAPTSGGAYEQYF

v_gene: TRBV6-1
CDR3aa: CASSEATASSGNTIYF

v_gene: TRBV7-2
CDR3aa: CASNIDRVRPNTGELFF

v_gene: TRBV7-3
CDR3aa: CASSSRRENTEAFF

v_gene: TRBV7-9
CDR3aa: CASSLVAGGARNEQFF

v_gene: TRBV4-1
CDR3aa: CASSFPEGNTIYF

v_gene: TRBV28
CDR3aa: CASSLGQDTEKLFF

v_gene: TRBV13
CDR3aa: CASSLGKRDREKLFF

v_gene: TRBV3-1/TRBV3-2
CDR3aa: CASSQDRERELFF

v_gene: TRBV6-5
CDR3aa: CASSYLGAMDTGELFF

v_gene: TRBV4-3
CDR3aa: CASSQDLGNYGYTF

v_gene: TRBV18
CDR3aa: CASSPRDRSYGYTF

v_gene: TRBV20-1
CDR3aa: CSVTGGYTF

v_gene: TRBV4-1
CDR3aa: CASSQVRSEKLFF

v_gene: TRBV9
CDR3aa: CASSTTRQGGGYTF

v_gene: TRBV5-6
CDR3aa: CASSLEVAGLYGYTF

v_gene: TRBV7-2
CDR3aa: CASSPASQVAYYGYTF

v_gene: TRBV6-4
CDR3aa: CASSDSGAGGLYNEQFF

v_gene: TRBV9
CDR3aa: CASSVAGGGNTIYF

v_gene: TRBV7-2
CDR3aa: CASSYRDPVTGYTF